This TCR beta chain is drawn from a study of T cell clonotyping in hematopoietic cell transplantation. Per germline, CDR1 MDHEN and CDR2 SYDVKM. V trimming: 6 bases; J trimming: 7 bases; junction bases outside the gene matches: 14. The CDR3 runs to 15 residues. Assay used: immunoSEQ multiplex PCR; TCRdb lists only in-frame clones, some missing. This table holds some 6,000 clones, about 78% found once. This clone was counted a single time. The input for sequencing was peripheral blood mononuclear cells, taken 180 days after allogeneic stem cell transplant. The chain uses TRBV28 and TRBJ1-1; 7 bases match TRBD1. The clonotype was recovered from an older male patient who had an allogeneic stem cell transplant from an unrelated donor, so T cells may come from the graft donor. Some clones in this sample may be carry-over from other donors' samples. The chain's CDR3 is CASRTRQGAPFEAFF. The CDR3 region has the DNA TGTGCCAGCAGGACTCGACAGGGAGCTCCCTTTGAAGCTTTCTTT.